The 8 T cell receptor beta chains listed next were all sequenced from one sample in a study of response to subunit inactivated influenza vaccine. MiXCR was run by TCRdb on the RT-PCR reads, yielding one entry per CDR3 protein. The data contain about 540,000 distinct CDR3 sequences, approximately 20% of them seen just once; the ten biggest clones take up roughly 2.8%. The sample was also linked to a second study, of T cells expressing NK-cell markers. From that report: The authors generated TCR beta cDNA through 5'RACE template switching with UMIs.

The sample consisted of CD4+ T cells sorted from PBMCs, taken approximately 13 days after vaccination. The receptors here all came from a man aged 50 to 59 who received an inactivated influenza vaccine.

The table lists this clonotype with a few counts. The V and J genes are TRBV7-2 and TRBJ2-7, with D unclear. The V and J ends lost 5 bases and 4 bases respectively, with 12 bases between them. This CDR3 spans 13 amino acids. Germline lookup yields CDR1 SGHTA and CDR2 FQGNSA. CDR3 region: CASSLQVTYEQYF. DNA for the CDR3: TGTGCCAGCAGCCTCCAGGTCACGTACGAGCAGTACTTC.

The chain joins TRBV24-1 to TRBJ1-4, with unresolved D. Trimming took 5 bases from V and 7 from J, leaving 10 bases between them. The CDR3 runs 13 residues. CDR1 and CDR2 from the germline V gene are KGHDR and SFDVKD. CDR3 nucleotides: TGTGCCACCAGTGGAGGTCATCGTGAAAAACTGTTTTTT. Translation: CATSGGHREKLFF.

The DNA for the CDR3 is TGCAGTGCTACCCCTCTGGGGACTGAAGCTTTCTTT. Amino acids: CSATPLGTEAFF. The chain combines TRBV20-1 with TRBJ1-1; D is uncertain. CDR3 length equals 12 residues. Germline CDR1 and CDR2: DFQATT and SNEGSKA (reference sequence). Trimming took 4 bases from V and 5 from J, leaving 11 bases between them.

In DNA form, the CDR3 reads TGTGCCAGCAGCAACCGGGACCGAGGGACCTACGAGCAGTACTTC. Protein sequence: CASSNRDRGTYEQYF. The V and J genes are TRBV5-6 and TRBJ2-7, with D perhaps given as TRBD1 or TRBD2 (5 bases each). Trimming left V 4 bases short and J 2 bases short, with 16 bases between. The CDR3 has 15 residues. Germline V gene data show CDR1 as SGHDT and CDR2 as YYEEEE.

The genes are TRBV5-1 and TRBJ2-3; D is possibly TRBD1 (5 bases). Germline V lookup: CDR1 SGHRS, CDR2 YFSETQ. This CDR3 is built from 15 residues. V was trimmed by 2 bases and J by 1 base, leaving 11 bases between them. CDR3 sequence reads: CASSFNARGTDTQYF. DNA of the CDR3: TGCGCCAGCAGCTTTAATGCCAGGGGCACAGATACGCAGTATTTT.

The V gene is TRBV27, the J gene TRBJ2-7; D tentatively fits TRBD1 or TRBD2 (5 bases each). The CDR3 runs to 15 residues. V gave up 8 bases and J gave up 0 bases, with 17 bases separating them. Germline lookup yields CDR1 MNHEY and CDR2 SMNVEV (reference sequence). CDR3 DNA: TGTGCCAGCGGGGGAATAGGGGACGCCTCCTACGAGCAGTACTTC. This sequence encodes CASGGIGDASYEQYF.

There are many counts of this clonotype. The chain recombines TRBV6-2 or TRBV6-3 with TRBJ2-3; 10 bases are shared with TRBD2. The CDR3 has 16 amino acids. The trim removed 6 bases at V and 0 bases at J, leaving 6 bases unmatched. Germline V gene lookup returns CDR1 MNHEY and CDR2 SVGEGT. The CDR3 sequence: CASRLIAGGSTDTQYF. The CDR3 bases are TGTGCCAGCAGGCTTATAGCGGGAGGAAGCACAGATACGCAGTATTTT.

The sample holds many counts of this clonotype. The CDR3 bases are TGCAGTGCTAGTATGCCGGGAGGGGGCTGGGGACCGTCCTACGAGCAGTACTTC. It specifies CSASMPGGGWGPSYEQYF. The V and J genes are TRBV20-1 and TRBJ2-7, with D possibly matching TRBD2 (8 bases). V dropped 3 bases and J dropped 1 base, with 25 bases sitting between them. The length of the CDR3 is 18 residues. Germline loops: CDR1 DFQATT, CDR2 SNEGSKA (reference sequence).